What follows are 10 T cell receptor beta chains derived from one specimen sequenced in a study of OX40 agonist ivuxolimab in advanced cancers. Assay: immunoSEQ multiplex PCR; the TCRdb copy retains only in-frame clones and omits some. The data hold roughly 34,000 clones, with roughly 85% observed a single time. The source material was CD4+ or CD8+ T cells sorted from blood, sampled in a trial of the OX40 agonist ivuxolimab. The receptors shown here come from an adult with an advanced solid tumor such as melanoma, head and neck, liver or kidney cancer.

The chain is built from TRBV4-3 and TRBJ1-2, with D perhaps matching TRBD1 (5 bases). The CDR3 is 15 amino acids. Germline V gene lookup returns CDR1 LGHNA and CDR2 YSLEER. Trimming removed 0 bases from V and 4 bases from J, with 12 bases in between. The CDR3 DNA reads TGCGCCAGCAGCCAAGATTCGGGGGTAGTCTATGGCTACACCTTC. It is translated as CASSQDSGVVYGYTF.

This clone was picked up one time. CDR3 DNA: TGTGCCAGCAGCTTAGTAGGTGGCGGAGGGGGACTGAACACCGGGGAGCTGTTTTTT. Its translation: CASSLVGGGGGLNTGELFF. V and J are TRBV7-8 and TRBJ2-2, with D possibly called TRBD1 or TRBD2 (6 bases each). The length of the CDR3 is 19 residues. Germline V CDR1 and CDR2: SGHVS, FQNEAQ. Between the trimmed V and J ends, which lost 1 base and 1 base, there was a span of 19 bases. The variable domain in full, with the rest retrieved from reference TRBV7-8 and TRBJ2-2, is GAGVSQSPRYKVAKRGQDVALRCDPISGHVSLFWYQQALGQGPEFLTYFQNEAQLDKSGLPSDRFFAERPEGSVSTLKIQRTQQEDSAVYLCASSLVGGGGGLNTGELFFGEGSRLTVL.

The chain joins TRBV7-8 to TRBJ2-7; D is unclear. The CDR3 has 12 amino acids. CDR1 is SGHVS, CDR2 FQNEAQ, per germline. Trimming pared 5 bases from V and 5 bases from J, leaving 10 bases between. CDR3 residues: CASSARGHEQYF. In nucleotides, the CDR3 is TGTGCCAGCAGCGCCCGAGGCCACGAGCAGTACTTC.

The V and J genes are TRBV6-1 and TRBJ1-2; D not certain. Germline loops: CDR1 MNHNS, CDR2 SASEGT. This CDR3 has 18 amino acids. Trimming took off 0 bases at V and 2 bases at J, with 19 bases between the two ends. This CDR3 is CASSEALGLGDRNYGYTF. Written as DNA, the CDR3 is TGTGCCAGCAGTGAAGCGCTAGGCCTTGGGGATCGGAACTATGGCTACACCTTC.

The rearrangement joins TRBV9 to TRBJ2-5, with TRBD2 identical over 9 bases. The CDR3 is 15 amino acids. V trimming: 2 bases; J trimming: 4 bases; junction bases outside the gene matches: 6. The V gene's germline CDR1 is SGDLS and CDR2 YYNGEE. CDR3 sequence reads: CASSVVAGAVETQYF. As DNA, the CDR3 is TGTGCCAGCAGCGTCGTAGCGGGAGCGGTAGAGACCCAGTACTTC.

A single count supports this clone. The gene calls are TRBV18 and TRBJ1-1; D is uncertain. The CDR3 is made up of 13 amino acids. Germline CDR1 KGHSH, CDR2 LQKENI. The V end was cut by 8 bases, the J end by 1 base, with 11 bases between. Written as DNA, the CDR3 is TGTGCCAGCGTCCTACAGTGGAACACTGAAGCTTTCTTT. Translating gives CASVLQWNTEAFF.

The chain carries TRBV7-2 and TRBJ2-6, with TRBD1 as a possible D gene (5 bases). From germline, CDR1 is SGHTA and CDR2 FQGNSA. The CDR3 sequence is 15 residues long. The V and J ends lost 3 bases and 5 bases respectively, with 11 bases between them. The chain's CDR3 is CASSFAGLRANVLTF. The CDR3 DNA reads TGTGCCAGCAGCTTCGCAGGGCTGCGGGCCAACGTCCTGACTTTC.

This clone was detected only a few times. The V call is TRBV30, the J call TRBJ2-1; a possible D gene is TRBD2 (6 bases). CDR1 is GTSNPN, CDR2 SVGIG, per germline (reference sequence). The CDR3 length is 12 residues. V shed 4 bases and J shed 9 bases, with 13 bases lying between them. The CDR3 loop is CAWTREISEQFF. CDR3 DNA sequence: TGTGCCTGGACTCGGGAGATCAGTGAGCAGTTCTTC.

The J gene is TRBJ1-3, the V gene TRBV12-5, with 7 bases matching TRBD1. Germline V CDR1 and CDR2: LGHNT, FRNRAP. This CDR3 spans 13 amino acids. With V trimmed by 7 bases and J by 4 bases, 4 bases remained unmatched. CDR3 loop: CASAPDRGNTIYF. The DNA for the CDR3 is TGTGCTAGTGCCCCGGACAGGGGAAACACCATATATTTT.

The chain joins TRBV6-5 to TRBJ1-2, with D possibly matching TRBD1 (5 bases). Germline CDR1 MNHEY, CDR2 SVGAGI. There are 14 residues in the CDR3. The V gene lost 5 bases and the J gene lost 8 bases, with 18 bases spanning the gap. The CDR3, as DNA: TGTGCCAGCAGTGAAAAGCAGGGCAAGCGGGGCTACACCTTC. This translates into CASSEKQGKRGYTF.